This entry lists 29 T cell receptor beta chains sequenced from one sample in a study of blood T cell repertoires in COVID-19. Generated by immunoSEQ multiplex PCR, the TCRdb table keeps only in-frame clones and is missing some. In the table there are some 77,000 clones, roughly four fifths of which are singletons. The sequenced sample was peripheral blood. The receptor set was obtained from a woman between 65 and 79 years old with acute or convalescent COVID-19.

The rearrangement joins TRBV3-1 (or the pseudogene TRBV3-2) to TRBJ2-3, with 13 bases identical to TRBD2. Germline V gene sequence: CDR1 LGHDT, CDR2 YNNKEL (reference sequence). Germline trimming cut 1 base from V and 6 bases from J; bases unmatched to any gene: 4. The CDR3 runs to 16 residues. CDR3 coding DNA: TGTGCCAGCAGCCAAGCCGGGACTAGCGGGGTCGATACGCAGTATTTT. This codes for CASSQAGTSGVDTQYF.

The rearrangement joins TRBV7-8 to TRBJ1-6; no firm D call. The length of the CDR3 is 15 residues. The V gene lost 3 bases and the J gene lost 7 bases, with 13 bases spanning the gap. In germline, CDR1 is SGHVS, CDR2 FQNEAQ. CDR3 residues: CASSLEGITNSPLHF. DNA for the CDR3: TGTGCCAGCAGCTTGGAGGGTATTACAAATTCACCCCTCCACTTT.

The chain recombines TRBV25-1 with TRBJ2-1; 9 bases fit TRBD1. From germline, CDR1 is MGHDK and CDR2 SYGVNS. With 2 bases clipped from V and 7 bases from J, the junction kept 6 bases outside the gene matches. The CDR3 is 15 amino acids. The CDR3 spells CASSEGTGGRNEQFF. The CDR3 nucleotides read TGTGCCAGCAGTGAAGGAACAGGGGGCCGGAATGAGCAGTTCTTC.

The chain is built from TRBV5-6 and TRBJ2-7; 8 nucleotides align to TRBD1. V lost 0 bases to trimming and J lost 3 bases; unmatched junction nucleotides: 5. There are 15 residues in the CDR3. The germline gives CDR1 SGHDT, CDR2 YYEEEE. CDR3 region: CASSLGGTGFYEQYF. In nucleotides, the CDR3 is TGTGCCAGCAGCTTGGGAGGGACAGGATTCTACGAGCAGTACTTC.

V and J are TRBV9 and TRBJ2-7; a weak D match, TRBD2 (6 bases). Germline assignment: CDR1 SGDLS and CDR2 YYNGEE. The V gene lost 0 bases and the J gene lost 7 bases, with 14 bases spanning the gap. The CDR3 sequence is 14 residues long. The chain's CDR3 is CASSVGSWGEEQYF. CDR3 nucleotides: TGTGCCAGCAGCGTAGGATCTTGGGGGGAGGAGCAGTACTTC. The whole variable domain, remainder taken from reference TRBV9 and TRBJ2-7, is DSGVTQTPKHLITATGQRVTLRCSPRSGDLSVYWYQQSLDQGLQFLIQYYNGEERAKGNILERFSAQQFPDLHSELNLSSLELGDSALYFCASSVGSWGEEQYFGPGTRLTVT.

The gene calls are TRBV28 and TRBJ1-1; 9 nucleotides line up with TRBD1. The CDR3 loop spans 16 amino acids. Germline V lookup: CDR1 MDHEN, CDR2 SYDVKM. After removal of 5 bases from V and 2 bases from J, the junction contained 9 bases not matched to a gene. The CDR3 spells CASSTGTGPSNTEAFF. Here the CDR3 DNA reads TGTGCCAGCAGTACCGGGACAGGGCCTTCCAACACTGAAGCTTTCTTT. Combining the CDR3 with reference TRBV28 and TRBJ1-1 gives the whole variable domain DVKVTQSSRYLVKRTGEKVFLECVQDMDHENMFWYRQDPGLGLRLIYFSYDVKMKEKGDIPEGYSVSREKKERFSLILESASTNQTSMYLCASSTGTGPSNTEAFFGQGTRLTVV.

The chain recombines TRBV7-2 with TRBJ2-7; 11 bases line up with TRBD1. V lost 4 bases and J lost 6; bases outside the gene matches: 5. The CDR3 has 14 residues. Germline assignment: CDR1 SGHTA and CDR2 FQGNSA. The DNA for the CDR3 is TGTGCCAGCAGCTCTAGGGGACAGGGGGGCGAGCAGTACTTC. Translated, it gives CASSSRGQGGEQYF.

The V gene is TRBV4-1, the J gene TRBJ1-1, with D perhaps TRBD1 (6 bases). This CDR3 region has 15 residues. CDR1 MGHRA and CDR2 YSYEKL come from the germline V gene. With 4 bases removed from V and 7 bases from J, the gap between germline ends came to 19 bases. The CDR3 DNA reads TGCGCCAGCAGCCTTTTCCCGGCCCCCAGGGGTGAAGCTTTCTTT. This translates into CASSLFPAPRGEAFF.

This clone was counted a few times. V usage is TRBV19 and J usage is TRBJ2-7; 11 nucleotides align to TRBD1. The junction had 7 bases not matched to a gene; V was cut back by 4 bases and J by 5 bases. Germline loops: CDR1 LNHDA, CDR2 SQIVND (reference sequence). This CDR3 has 15 residues. The DNA of the CDR3 is TGTGCCAGTAGTACTTCCGGGACAGGGGGTAACGAGCAGTACTTC. Translating it yields CASSTSGTGGNEQYF. Looking up the rest from reference TRBV19 and TRBJ2-7 gives the full variable domain: DGGITQSPKYLFRKEGQNVTLSCEQNLNHDAMYWYRQDPGQGLRLIYYSQIVNDFQKGDIAEGYSVSREKKESFPLTVTSAQKNPTAFYLCASSTSGTGGNEQYFGPGTRLTVT.

The chain carries TRBV30 and TRBJ2-5; 13 bases map to TRBD2. The V gene end was trimmed by 3 bases and the J gene end by 1 base; junction bases not matched to a gene: 5. This CDR3 has 16 residues. The germline V gene encodes CDR1 GTSNPN and CDR2 SVGIG (reference sequence). The CDR3 DNA follows: TGTGCCTGGAGAGGACTAGCGGGAGTCGTCCAAGAGACCCAGTACTTC. Its translation is CAWRGLAGVVQETQYF.

The CDR3 loop is CASSPNLFSYEQYF. Here the CDR3 DNA reads TGTGCCAGCAGTCCCAACCTATTCTCCTACGAGCAGTACTTC. The rearrangement uses TRBV5-4 and TRBJ2-7, with D uncertain. Trimming left V 5 bases short and J 0 bases short, with 12 bases between. Germline CDR1 is SGHNT and CDR2 is YYREEE (reference sequence). The CDR3 has 14 amino acids.

The chain recombines TRBV6-5 with TRBJ1-2, with a possible D match to TRBD1 (5 bases). From germline, CDR1 is MNHEY and CDR2 SVGAGI. V was pared by 4 bases and J by 8 bases, with 11 bases between. This CDR3 has 12 amino acids. The DNA of the CDR3 is TGTGCCAGCAGTTCCAGGGCATCCGGCTACACCTTC. Residues: CASSSRASGYTF.

This clone appeared a few times. The chain employs TRBV6-6 and TRBJ2-2; weak D call: TRBD1 (7 bases). Trimming pared 5 bases from V and 4 bases from J, leaving 14 bases between. The CDR3 is 15 residues long. Germline V gene lookup returns CDR1 MNHNY and CDR2 SVGAGI (reference sequence). The CDR3 DNA reads as TGTGCCAGCAGTCATAGACAGGGACTCACCGGGGAGCTGTTTTTT. It codes for CASSHRQGLTGELFF.

V gene TRBV7-9 combines with J gene TRBJ2-7, with 10 bases matching TRBD2. The CDR3 extends over 15 amino acids. Germline CDR1 SEHNR, CDR2 FQNEAQ (reference sequence). The trim removed 5 bases at V and 8 bases at J, leaving 12 bases unmatched. The CDR3 sequence: CASSPRAGGVQKQYF. The CDR3 DNA sequence: TGTGCCAGCAGCCCCCGAGCGGGAGGGGTACAGAAGCAGTACTTC.

The chain recombines TRBV19 with TRBJ2-5; D gene uncertain. V shed 6 bases and J shed 4 bases, with 9 bases lying between them. CDR3 length: 12 amino acids. CDR1 LNHDA and CDR2 SQIVND come from the germline V gene (reference sequence). The chain's CDR3 is CASSPRPETQYF. The CDR3 bases are TGTGCCAGTAGCCCCCGTCCAGAGACCCAGTACTTC.

This clone appeared a few times. V usage is TRBV19 and J usage is TRBJ1-4, with TRBD1 as a possible D gene (6 bases). CDR1 is LNHDA and CDR2 is SQIVND in the germline V gene (reference sequence). Deletions cut 1 base from V and 3 bases from J, with 6 bases between. The CDR3 has 14 residues. CDR3 protein: CASSIAGANEKLFF. Written as DNA, the CDR3 is TGTGCCAGTAGTATAGCAGGGGCTAATGAAAAACTGTTTTTT.

The J gene is TRBJ1-5, the V gene TRBV28; no firm D call. This CDR3 is 13 amino acids long. Trimming shortened V by 3 bases and J by 3 bases, and 6 bases separated the two germline ends. CDR1 is MDHEN, CDR2 SYDVKM, per germline. CDR3 nucleotides: TGTGCCAGCAGTTTTTGGGCCAATCAGCCCCAGCATTTT. Protein sequence: CASSFWANQPQHF. Combining the CDR3 with reference TRBV28 and TRBJ1-5 gives the whole variable domain DVKVTQSSRYLVKRTGEKVFLECVQDMDHENMFWYRQDPGLGLRLIYFSYDVKMKEKGDIPEGYSVSREKKERFSLILESASTNQTSMYLCASSFWANQPQHFGDGTRLSIL.

The V call is TRBV7-9, the J call TRBJ2-1; a possible D gene is TRBD2 (5 bases). Germline V lookup: CDR1 SEHNR, CDR2 FQNEAQ (reference sequence). The CDR3 is made up of 12 amino acids. V dropped 7 bases and J dropped 3 bases, with 7 bases sitting between them. The CDR3 is CASNRGYNEQFF. DNA for the CDR3: TGTGCCAGCAATCGGGGCTACAATGAGCAGTTCTTC.

This chain uses TRBV27 with TRBJ2-1; 12 bases line up with TRBD2. CDR1 is MNHEY, CDR2 SMNVEV, per germline (reference sequence). There are 16 residues in the CDR3. V shed 4 bases and J 10 bases; nucleotides not matched to a gene: 11. In DNA, the CDR3 is TGTGCCAGCAGTTCCGCCGGGACTAGCGGGCCCCCGGAGCAGTTCTTC. Its protein is CASSSAGTSGPPEQFF.

This chain uses TRBV28 with TRBJ1-2, with D possibly TRBD1 on 6 matching bases. This CDR3 is built from 12 residues. V was trimmed by 5 bases and J by 8 bases, leaving 12 bases between them. The V gene's germline CDR1 is MDHEN and CDR2 SYDVKM. The CDR3 spells CASSQGGSGYTF. In DNA, the CDR3 is TGTGCCAGCAGTCAAGGGGGTTCGGGCTACACCTTC.

The chain recombines TRBV2 with TRBJ1-5; D unresolved. The CDR3 has 16 amino acids. V lost 8 bases, J lost 0 bases, and 17 bases lay in between. The V gene's germline CDR1 is SNHLY and CDR2 FYNNEI. The CDR3 reads CASRRGGGNSNQPQHF. DNA for the CDR3: TGTGCCAGCCGACGGGGAGGAGGAAATAGCAATCAGCCCCAGCATTTT. The full variable domain, with the rest looked up from reference TRBV2 and TRBJ1-5, is EPEVTQTPSHQVTQMGQEVILRCVPISNHLYFYWYRQILGQKVEFLVSFYNNEISEKSEIFDDQFSVERPDGSNFTLKIRSTKLEDSAMYFCASRRGGGNSNQPQHFGDGTRLSIL.

V usage is TRBV15 and J usage is TRBJ1-2; no definite D call. CDR1 is LNHNV and CDR2 is YYDKDF in the germline V gene (reference sequence). Trimming stripped 0 bases from V and 3 bases from J, with 8 bases between. The CDR3 loop spans 14 amino acids. This CDR3 reads CATSREGRYYGYTF. CDR3 sequence (DNA): TGTGCCACCAGCAGAGAGGGCCGGTACTATGGCTACACCTTC.

There are a few counts of this clone. The chain employs TRBV5-5 and TRBJ1-5; TRBD1 aligns across 10 bases. V lost 7 bases, J lost 4 bases, and 2 bases stayed unmatched. Germline V gene lookup returns CDR1 SGHKS and CDR2 YYEKEE (reference sequence). The CDR3 contains 13 residues. CDR3 loop: CASGTGANQPQHF. The CDR3 nucleotides are TGTGCCAGCGGGACAGGGGCGAATCAGCCCCAGCATTTT.

J is TRBJ1-1 and V is TRBV19; TRBD1 matches 7 bases. Germline CDR1 is LNHDA and CDR2 is SQIVND (reference sequence). J was trimmed by 2 bases and V by 7 bases; bases with no gene match: 13. The CDR3 contains 16 residues. The CDR3: CASNDEPDRPNTEAFF. The CDR3 DNA follows: TGTGCCAGTAACGACGAGCCGGACAGGCCTAACACTGAAGCTTTCTTT.

The gene calls are TRBV5-1 and TRBJ1-1; the match to TRBD1 covers 12 bases. Germline assignment: CDR1 SGHRS and CDR2 YFSETQ. J was trimmed by 4 bases and V by 2 bases; bases with no gene match: 6. The CDR3 has 16 amino acids. The CDR3 sequence: CASSLGTGGRGTEAFF. In nucleotides, the CDR3 is TGCGCCAGCAGCTTAGGGACAGGGGGCAGAGGCACTGAAGCTTTCTTT.

V usage is TRBV7-9 and J usage is TRBJ1-1; the match to TRBD1 covers 11 bases. CDR3 size: 16 residues. The V gene's germline CDR1 is SEHNR and CDR2 FQNEAQ (reference sequence). V was clipped by 1 base and J by 6 bases; unmatched bases: 7. The CDR3 loop is CASSLVRDRGGAEAFF. DNA of the CDR3: TGTGCCAGCAGCTTAGTCCGGGACAGGGGGGGTGCTGAAGCTTTCTTT. Full variable domain (outside the CDR3, taken from reference TRBV7-9 and TRBJ1-1): DTGVSQNPRHKITKRGQNVTFRCDPISEHNRLYWYRQTLGQGPEFLTYFQNEAQLEKSRLLSDRFSAERPKGSFSTLEIQRTEQGDSAMYLCASSLVRDRGGAEAFFGQGTRLTVV.

The rearrangement links TRBV6-1 to TRBJ2-7, with 8 bases fitting TRBD1. Trimming removed 2 bases from V and 0 bases from J; junction bases left unmatched: 6. The CDR3 sequence is 16 residues long. Germline assignment: CDR1 MNHNS and CDR2 SASEGT. The CDR3 coding sequence is TGTGCCAGCAGTGAACGACAGGGGAAGGCCTCCTACGAGCAGTACTTC. Protein sequence: CASSERQGKASYEQYF.

The V gene is TRBV7-9, the J gene TRBJ2-2; weak D call: TRBD1 (5 bases). CDR1 is SEHNR and CDR2 is FQNEAQ in the germline V gene (reference sequence). V gave up 0 bases and J gave up 5 bases, with 7 bases separating them. CDR3 size: 14 residues. CDR3 protein: CASSLAPGTGELFF. Here the CDR3 DNA reads TGTGCCAGCAGCTTAGCCCCAGGGACCGGGGAGCTGTTTTTT.

This clone has just a few counts. The chain combines TRBV7-9 with TRBJ2-1; D is unclear. The CDR3 consists of 17 residues. V was pared by 1 base and J by 0 bases, with 13 bases between. Looked up from germline, CDR1 is SEHNR and CDR2 is FQNEAQ (reference sequence). CDR3 DNA: TGTGCCAGCAGCTTAGGGTTACGTAGCCTCTCCTACAATGAGCAGTTCTTC. Amino acids: CASSLGLRSLSYNEQFF.